Listed below are T cell receptor beta chains from one sample, sequenced in a study of identical twins. TCRdb called the 5' RACE reads again in MiXCR, with one record for every CDR3 protein. The sample has approximately 630,000 distinct CDR3 sequences, under 8.5% seen once. The same sample was also studied in work on yellow fever vaccine responses in identical twins.

The sequenced sample consisted of PBMCs. All receptors derive from a woman aged 18 to 35 in good health. The CDR3 runs from the conserved cysteine through the conserved F or W. Each record gives: CDR3 protein, CDR3 DNA, J gene, D gene, V gene, clone size. The D gene is left open where the match is weak. Rows may omit the clone size; those that give it use once, few, many or a size class.

CDR3 protein: CATSDFRRGELFF
CDR3 DNA: TGTGCCACCAGTGATTTTAGAAGGGGGGAGCTGTTTTTT
J gene: TRBJ2-2
D gene: -
V gene: TRBV24-1
clone size: few

CDR3 protein: CASRPTPRGIQYF
CDR3 DNA: TGTGCCAGCAGACCAACGCCTAGGGGCATTCAGTACTTC
J gene: TRBJ2-4
D gene: -
V gene: TRBV2
clone size: few

CDR3 protein: CASSLTAGELYNEQFF
CDR3 DNA: TGTGCCAGCAGTTTGACAGCGGGAGAGCTCTACAATGAGCAGTTCTTC
J gene: TRBJ2-1
D gene: TRBD2
V gene: TRBV27
clone size: -

CDR3 protein: CASGIYGGENYGYTF
CDR3 DNA: TGTGCCAGCGGGATATACGGGGGAGAGAACTATGGCTACACCTTC
J gene: TRBJ1-2
D gene: -
V gene: TRBV27
clone size: many

CDR3 protein: CATNRAGADETQYF
CDR3 DNA: TGTGCCACTAACAGGGCCGGGGCTGATGAGACCCAGTACTTC
J gene: TRBJ2-5
D gene: -
V gene: TRBV10-3
clone size: many

CDR3 protein: CASSSDIVTGELFF
CDR3 DNA: TGTGCCAGCAGCTCGGATATTGTCACCGGGGAGCTGTTTTTT
J gene: TRBJ2-2
D gene: -
V gene: TRBV7-6
clone size: -

CDR3 protein: CASKMGHEQFF
CDR3 DNA: TGTGCCAGCAAAATGGGGCATGAGCAGTTCTTC
J gene: TRBJ2-1
D gene: -
V gene: TRBV12-3/TRBV12-4
clone size: -

CDR3 protein: CSARDWDRGDEQFF
CDR3 DNA: TGCAGTGCTAGAGATTGGGACCGGGGGGATGAGCAGTTCTTC
J gene: TRBJ2-1
D gene: TRBD2
V gene: TRBV20-1
clone size: many

CDR3 protein: CAISEASDTGELFF
CDR3 DNA: TGTGCCATCAGTGAGGCCAGTGACACCGGGGAGCTGTTTTTT
J gene: TRBJ2-2
D gene: -
V gene: TRBV10-3
clone size: many

CDR3 protein: CASSWGLAGEETQYF
CDR3 DNA: TGCGCCAGCAGCTGGGGACTAGCGGGAGAAGAGACCCAGTACTTC
J gene: TRBJ2-5
D gene: TRBD2
V gene: TRBV5-1
clone size: many

CDR3 protein: CASSKLPGQSYEQYF
CDR3 DNA: TGTGCCAGTAGTAAACTACCGGGACAATCCTACGAGCAGTACTTC
J gene: TRBJ2-7
D gene: -
V gene: TRBV19
clone size: -

CDR3 protein: CASSYANRGLETQYF
CDR3 DNA: TGTGCCAGCAGTTACGCCAACAGGGGGCTAGAGACCCAGTACTTC
J gene: TRBJ2-5
D gene: TRBD1
V gene: TRBV6-5
clone size: -

CDR3 protein: CASILQALTSGGETQYF
CDR3 DNA: TGTGCCAGCATTTTGCAGGCTCTGACTAGCGGGGGAGAGACCCAGTACTTC
J gene: TRBJ2-5
D gene: TRBD2
V gene: TRBV2
clone size: many

CDR3 protein: CSARVAGRNNEQFF
CDR3 DNA: TGCAGTGCTAGAGTTGCAGGCAGGAATAATGAGCAGTTCTTC
J gene: TRBJ2-1
D gene: -
V gene: TRBV20-1
clone size: many

CDR3 protein: CASSFTGVRNEQFF
CDR3 DNA: TGCGCCAGCAGCTTTACAGGGGTTCGGAATGAGCAGTTCTTC
J gene: TRBJ2-1
D gene: TRBD1
V gene: TRBV5-1
clone size: many

CDR3 protein: CASSLTRDQPQHF
CDR3 DNA: TGTGCCAGCAGTCTCACGAGGGATCAGCCCCAGCATTTT
J gene: TRBJ1-5
D gene: -
V gene: TRBV27
clone size: few

CDR3 protein: CASSVNDYEQYF
CDR3 DNA: TGTGCCAGCAGCGTAAACGACTACGAGCAGTACTTC
J gene: TRBJ2-7
D gene: -
V gene: TRBV9
clone size: -

CDR3 protein: CASSPAGPGRREGMKDTQYF
CDR3 DNA: TGTGCCAGCAGCCCAGCGGGCCCTGGGCGGCGGGAGGGGATGAAAGATACGCAGTATTTT
J gene: TRBJ2-3
D gene: TRBD2
V gene: TRBV11-1
clone size: few